This T cell receptor (beta chain) was sequenced during a study of control samples from healthy donors and cancer patients. Profiled with immunoSEQ multiplex PCR; TCRdb holds only in-frame clones, not every one. The table lists approximately 100,000 clones, around nine tenths of them singletons. The CDR3 covers 14 residues. V gave up 3 bases and J gave up 4 bases; unmatched junction bases: 5. Germline V CDR1 and CDR2: PRHDT, FYEKMQ (reference sequence). Sequencing was carried out using blood. The rearrangement joins TRBV13 to TRBJ1-1; 7 bases are shared with TRBD1. The sequence was collected from a human donor in good health. The donor label of this sample is uncertain. The CDR3 spells CASSFRQGVTEAFF. Written as DNA, the CDR3 is TGTGCCAGCAGCTTCCGACAGGGTGTCACTGAAGCTTTCTTT.